The 4 T cell receptor beta chains in this list originate from one sample, sequenced in a study of blood T cell repertoires in COVID-19. Profiled with immunoSEQ multiplex PCR; TCRdb holds only in-frame clones, not every one. The data show about 250,000 clones, 87% seen once. Sequences were obtained from peripheral blood. The receptors here all came from a man between 18 and 29 years old with active or convalescent COVID-19.

The chain carries TRBV25-1 and TRBJ1-1; TRBD1 might be the D (5 bases). Trimming removed 1 base at V and 8 bases at J, with 14 bases between. The CDR3 extends over 14 amino acids. CDR1 MGHDK and CDR2 SYGVNS come from the germline V gene. CDR3 DNA: TGTGCCAGCAGTGAATCAATCGGGGGTGAGGAAGCTTTCTTT. It codes for CASSESIGGEEAFF.

The chain uses TRBV28 and TRBJ1-2; D is possibly TRBD1 (5 bases). The CDR3 is made up of 12 amino acids. Per the germline V gene, CDR1 is MDHEN and CDR2 is SYDVKM. V lost 8 bases and J 8 bases, leaving 15 bases between the germline ends. CDR3 DNA sequence: TGTGCCAGCGAGCGGGAATGGGGGGGCTACACCTTC. It codes for CASEREWGGYTF.

This chain links TRBV5-1 with TRBJ2-2, with D perhaps TRBD2 (5 bases). In germline, CDR1 is SGHRS, CDR2 YFSETQ. The CDR3 totals 15 residues. Trimming left V 2 bases short and J 8 bases short, with 16 bases between. CDR3 sequence: CASSLRDGIVGELFF. Written as DNA, the CDR3 is TGCGCCAGCAGCTTAAGAGACGGGATTGTGGGGGAGCTGTTTTTT.

The J gene is TRBJ2-1, the V gene TRBV28; 13 bases align to TRBD2. Losses at the gene ends were 5 bases for V and 9 bases for J; bases not matched to a gene: 10. CDR1 is MDHEN and CDR2 is SYDVKM in the germline V gene. The CDR3 is 16 amino acids. The CDR3 here is CASSHLLAGGLREQFF. Written as DNA, the CDR3 is TGTGCCAGCAGTCACCTACTAGCGGGAGGGCTACGTGAGCAGTTCTTC.